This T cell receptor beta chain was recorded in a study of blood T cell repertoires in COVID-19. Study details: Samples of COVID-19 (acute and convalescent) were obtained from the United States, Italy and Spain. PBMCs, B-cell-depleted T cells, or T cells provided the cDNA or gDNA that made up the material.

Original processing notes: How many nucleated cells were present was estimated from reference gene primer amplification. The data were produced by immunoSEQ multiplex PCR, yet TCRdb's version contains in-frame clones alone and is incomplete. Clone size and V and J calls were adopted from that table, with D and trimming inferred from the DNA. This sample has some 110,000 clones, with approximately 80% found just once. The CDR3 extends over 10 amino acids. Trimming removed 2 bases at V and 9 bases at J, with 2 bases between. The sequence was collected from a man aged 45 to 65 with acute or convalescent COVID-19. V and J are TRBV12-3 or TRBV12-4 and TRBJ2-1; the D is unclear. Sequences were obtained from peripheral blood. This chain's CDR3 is CASSLREQFF. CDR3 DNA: TGTGCCAGCAGTTTACGTGAGCAGTTCTTC.